The source of this T cell receptor beta chain is a study of OX40 agonist ivuxolimab in advanced cancers. Regarding the study as a whole: Researchers did not determine the expanded peripheral T cells' antigen specificity.

Profiling relied on immunoSEQ multiplex PCR, and the TCRdb table lists in-frame clones only, not all of them. The sample shows nearly 95,000 clones, around 94% of them seen only once. A note on this clone: Antigen specificity is unknown.

Here the sequenced sample was CD4+ or CD8+ T cells sorted from blood, taken in a trial of the OX40 agonist ivuxolimab. The origin of this receptor is an adult with an advanced solid tumor such as melanoma, head and neck, liver or kidney cancer.

The CDR3 here is CASGPPELAEVSYEQYF. The CDR3 bases are TGTGCTAGTGGTCCCCCCGAACTAGCGGAAGTTTCCTACGAGCAGTACTTC. V and J are TRBV12-5 and TRBJ2-7, with TRBD2 matching 8 bases. Germline trimming cut 5 bases from V and 1 base from J; bases unmatched to any gene: 13. This CDR3 has 17 residues. The germline V gene encodes CDR1 LGHNT and CDR2 FRNRAP. Variable domain in full (rest from reference TRBV12-5 and TRBJ2-7): DARVTQTPRHKVTEMGQEVTMRCQPILGHNTVFWYRQTMMQGLELLAYFRNRAPLDDSGMPKDRFSAEMPDATLATLKIQPSEPRDSAVYFCASGPPELAEVSYEQYFGPGTRLTVT.